This TCR beta chain was sequenced during a study of cytomegalovirus exposure and HLA in healthy donors. Broader study findings: 87-base-pair reads could not separate some V segments, including TRBV6-2 and TRBV6-3. Three chains tied to CMV proved CMV antigen-specific in vitro. The study labeled 180 or so TCR beta chains cytomegalovirus-associated.

The PCR ran on 60 Vbeta and 13 Jbeta primers. The data were produced by immunoSEQ multiplex PCR, yet TCRdb's version contains in-frame clones alone and is incomplete. The sample contains tens of thousands of clones, 60% to 80% of which appear only once. In the case of this clone: Its antigen is currently unknown.

J gave up 6 bases and V 8 bases, and 7 bases lay outside the gene matches. CDR3 size: 15 residues. CDR1 and CDR2 from the germline V gene are ENHRY and SYGVKD. This receptor was obtained from a female donor in good health and CMV-seronegative. The sequenced sample consisted of PBMCs. The gene calls are TRBV10-3 and TRBJ2-3, with 14 bases identical to TRBD2. The DNA for the CDR3 is TGTGCCATCCAATCGACTAGCGGGGGGGAGGATACGCAGTATTTT. Translation gives CAIQSTSGGEDTQYF.